This T cell receptor (beta chain) was sequenced in a study of cytomegalovirus exposure and HLA in healthy donors. PCR primers comprised 60 Vbeta and 13 Jbeta primers. The protocol was immunoSEQ multiplex PCR, while the TCRdb copy is restricted to in-frame clones and leaves out a portion. The data hold approximately 90,000 clones, with about 77% observed a single time. There are 15 residues in the CDR3. The chain joins TRBV21-1 to TRBJ1-1; the table's D gene call, TRBD1, was not cross checked with the DNA. TRBV21-1 has pseudogene status. The sample taken for sequencing was PBMCs. The receptor comes from a man aged 40-50 years in good health and CMV-seronegative. The DNA of the CDR3 is TGTGCCAGCAGCTCAGACAGCCCGTCGAACACTGAAGCTTTCTTT. Translating it yields CASSSDSPSNTEAFF.